This T cell receptor beta chain stems from a study of T cell responses to AZD1222 COVID-19 vaccine. Study details: Pooled samples include second doses given at about 4 or 12 weeks. Overall study results and limits: Just a handful of people given AZD1222 tested seropositive at baseline. Rises in breadth and depth of Spike-specific TCRs came after two AZD1222 doses. Repertoires were obtained solely post-peak T cell response.

This clone was recorded at least ten times. Antigen: not known. This CDR3 has 16 amino acids. In germline, CDR1 is MNHEY, CDR2 SVGEGT. After removal of 4 bases from V and 4 bases from J, the junction contained 9 bases not matched to a gene. The protocol was immunoSEQ multiplex PCR, while the TCRdb copy is restricted to in-frame clones and leaves out a portion. The sample includes around 100,000 clones, around 81% of them seen just once. The TCR comes from an adult in good health. The sample consisted of peripheral blood, taken on day 0 of AZD1222 vaccination. The rearrangement uses TRBV6-2 or TRBV6-3 and TRBJ2-1, with TRBD2 matching 8 bases. CDR3 sequence (DNA): TGTGCCAGCAGTTCCCGAGGGACTAGGAGATACAATGAGCAGTTCTTC. Protein product: CASSSRGTRRYNEQFF.